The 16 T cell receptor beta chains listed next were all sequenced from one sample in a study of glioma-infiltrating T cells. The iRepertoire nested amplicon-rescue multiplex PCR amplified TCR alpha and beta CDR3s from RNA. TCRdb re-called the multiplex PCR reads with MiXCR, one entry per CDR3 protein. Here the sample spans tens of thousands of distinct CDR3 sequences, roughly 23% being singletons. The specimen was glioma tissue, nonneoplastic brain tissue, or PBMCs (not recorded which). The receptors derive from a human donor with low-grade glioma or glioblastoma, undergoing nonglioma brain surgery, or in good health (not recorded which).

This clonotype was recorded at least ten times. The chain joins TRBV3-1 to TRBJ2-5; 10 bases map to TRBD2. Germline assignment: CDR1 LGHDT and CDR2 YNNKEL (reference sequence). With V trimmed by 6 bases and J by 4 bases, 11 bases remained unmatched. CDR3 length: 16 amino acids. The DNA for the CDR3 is TGTGCCAGCAGATCCGGACTAGCGGTCACCCGAGAGACCCAGTACTTC. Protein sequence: CASRSGLAVTRETQYF.

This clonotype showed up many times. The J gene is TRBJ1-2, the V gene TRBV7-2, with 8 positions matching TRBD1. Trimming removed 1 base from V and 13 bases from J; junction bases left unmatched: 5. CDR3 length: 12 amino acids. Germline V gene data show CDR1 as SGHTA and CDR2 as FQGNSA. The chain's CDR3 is CASSLERTGCTF. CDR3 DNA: TGTGCCAGCAGCTTAGAACGGACAGGGTGCACCTTC.

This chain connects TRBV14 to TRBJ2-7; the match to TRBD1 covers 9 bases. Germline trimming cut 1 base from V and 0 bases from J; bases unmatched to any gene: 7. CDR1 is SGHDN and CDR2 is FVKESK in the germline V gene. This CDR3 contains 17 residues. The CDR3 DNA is TGTGCCAGCAGCCAAGCCCCGGGACAGGGTAGCTCCTACGAGCAGTACTTC. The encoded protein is CASSQAPGQGSSYEQYF. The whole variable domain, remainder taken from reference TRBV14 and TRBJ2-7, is EAGVTQFPSHSVIEKGQTVTLRCDPISGHDNLYWYRRVMGKEIKFLLHFVKESKQDESGMPNNRFLAERTGGTYSTLKVQPAELEDSGVYFCASSQAPGQGSSYEQYFGPGTRLTVT.

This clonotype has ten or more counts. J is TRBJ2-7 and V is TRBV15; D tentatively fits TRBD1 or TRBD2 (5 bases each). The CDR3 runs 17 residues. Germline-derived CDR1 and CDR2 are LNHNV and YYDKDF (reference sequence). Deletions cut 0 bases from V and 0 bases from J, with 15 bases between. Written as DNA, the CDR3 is TGTGCCACCAGCAGAGAACGTCCGGGACGGATCTCCTACGAGCAGTACTTC. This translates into CATSRERPGRISYEQYF.

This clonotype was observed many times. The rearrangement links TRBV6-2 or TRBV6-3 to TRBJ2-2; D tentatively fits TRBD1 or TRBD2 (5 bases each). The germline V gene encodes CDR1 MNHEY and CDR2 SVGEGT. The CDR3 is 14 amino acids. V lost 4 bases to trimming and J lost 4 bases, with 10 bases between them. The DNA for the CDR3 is TGTGCCAGCAGTTTCCAGAGGGGCACCGGGGAGCTGTTTTTT. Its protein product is CASSFQRGTGELFF.

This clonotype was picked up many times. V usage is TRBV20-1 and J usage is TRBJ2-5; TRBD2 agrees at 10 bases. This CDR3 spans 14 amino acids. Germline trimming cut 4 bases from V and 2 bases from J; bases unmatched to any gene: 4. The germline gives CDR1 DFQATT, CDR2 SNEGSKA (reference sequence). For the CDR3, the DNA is TGCAGTGCTATGGCGACTAGCGGGCAAGAGACCCAGTACTTC. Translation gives CSAMATSGQETQYF.

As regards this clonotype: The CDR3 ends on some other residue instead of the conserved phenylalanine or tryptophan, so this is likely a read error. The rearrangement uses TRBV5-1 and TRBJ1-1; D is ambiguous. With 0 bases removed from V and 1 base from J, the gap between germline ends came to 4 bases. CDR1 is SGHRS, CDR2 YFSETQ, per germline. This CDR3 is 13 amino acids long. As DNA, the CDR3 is TGCGCCAGCAGCTTGGCCTCGAACACTGAAGCTTTCTGT. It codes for CASSLASNTEAFC.

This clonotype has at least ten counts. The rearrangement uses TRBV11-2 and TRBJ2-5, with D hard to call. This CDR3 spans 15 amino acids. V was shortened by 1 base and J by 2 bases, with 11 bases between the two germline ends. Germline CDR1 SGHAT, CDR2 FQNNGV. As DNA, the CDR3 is TGTGCCAGCAGCTTAGGACTCAACGTACAAGAGACCCAGTACTTC. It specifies CASSLGLNVQETQYF.

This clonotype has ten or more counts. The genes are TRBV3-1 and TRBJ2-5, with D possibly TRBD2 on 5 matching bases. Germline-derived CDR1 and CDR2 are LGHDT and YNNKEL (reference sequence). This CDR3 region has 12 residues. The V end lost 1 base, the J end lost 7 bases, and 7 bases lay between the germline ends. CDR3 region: CASSQVGATQYF. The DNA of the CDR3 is TGTGCCAGCAGCCAAGTGGGAGCGACCCAGTACTTC.

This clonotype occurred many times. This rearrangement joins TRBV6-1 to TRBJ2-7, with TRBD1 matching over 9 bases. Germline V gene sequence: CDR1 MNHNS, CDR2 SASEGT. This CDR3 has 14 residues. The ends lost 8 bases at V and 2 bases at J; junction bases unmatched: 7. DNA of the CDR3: TGTGCCAGCGGGGGGACAGGGTTTACCTACGAGCAGTACTTC. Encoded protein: CASGGTGFTYEQYF.

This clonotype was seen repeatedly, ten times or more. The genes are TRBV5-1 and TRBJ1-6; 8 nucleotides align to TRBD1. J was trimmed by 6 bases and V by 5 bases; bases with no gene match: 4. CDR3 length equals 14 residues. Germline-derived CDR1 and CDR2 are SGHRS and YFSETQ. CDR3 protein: CASRKTGVNSPLHF. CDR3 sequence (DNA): TGCGCCAGCAGAAAGACAGGGGTTAATTCACCCCTCCACTTT.

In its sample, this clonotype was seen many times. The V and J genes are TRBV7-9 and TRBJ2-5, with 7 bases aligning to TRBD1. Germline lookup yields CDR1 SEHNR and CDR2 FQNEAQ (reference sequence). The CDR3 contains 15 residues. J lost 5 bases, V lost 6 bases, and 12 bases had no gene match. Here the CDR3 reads CASSRLDRRWETQYF. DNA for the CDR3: TGTGCCAGCAGTAGATTGGACAGGCGATGGGAGACCCAGTACTTC.

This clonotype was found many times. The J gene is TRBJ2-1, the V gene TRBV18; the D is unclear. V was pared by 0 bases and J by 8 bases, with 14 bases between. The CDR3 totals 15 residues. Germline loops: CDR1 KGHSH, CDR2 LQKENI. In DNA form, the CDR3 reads TGTGCCAGCTCACCACCGCGAGACCACACGTATGAGCAGTTCTTC. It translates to CASSPPRDHTYEQFF.

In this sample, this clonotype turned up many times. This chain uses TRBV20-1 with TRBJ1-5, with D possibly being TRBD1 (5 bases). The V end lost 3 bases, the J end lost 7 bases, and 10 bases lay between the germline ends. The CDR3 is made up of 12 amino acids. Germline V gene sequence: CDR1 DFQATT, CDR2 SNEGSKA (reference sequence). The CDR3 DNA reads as TGCAGTGCTAGGATGGGACTGCAGCCCCAGCATTTT. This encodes CSARMGLQPQHF.

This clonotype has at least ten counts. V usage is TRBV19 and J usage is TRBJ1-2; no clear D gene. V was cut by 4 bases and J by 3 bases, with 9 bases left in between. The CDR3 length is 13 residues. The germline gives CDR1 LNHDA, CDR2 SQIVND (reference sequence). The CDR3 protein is CASSTQEHYGYTF. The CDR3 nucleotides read TGTGCCAGTAGTACCCAGGAACACTATGGCTACACCTTC.

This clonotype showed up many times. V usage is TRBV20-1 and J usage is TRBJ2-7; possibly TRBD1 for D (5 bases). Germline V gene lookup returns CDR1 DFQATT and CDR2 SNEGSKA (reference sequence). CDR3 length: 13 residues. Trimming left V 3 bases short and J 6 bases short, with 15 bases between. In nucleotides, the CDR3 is TGCAGTGCTAGGTCGCAGGGCCGTGGCGAGCAGTACTTC. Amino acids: CSARSQGRGEQYF.